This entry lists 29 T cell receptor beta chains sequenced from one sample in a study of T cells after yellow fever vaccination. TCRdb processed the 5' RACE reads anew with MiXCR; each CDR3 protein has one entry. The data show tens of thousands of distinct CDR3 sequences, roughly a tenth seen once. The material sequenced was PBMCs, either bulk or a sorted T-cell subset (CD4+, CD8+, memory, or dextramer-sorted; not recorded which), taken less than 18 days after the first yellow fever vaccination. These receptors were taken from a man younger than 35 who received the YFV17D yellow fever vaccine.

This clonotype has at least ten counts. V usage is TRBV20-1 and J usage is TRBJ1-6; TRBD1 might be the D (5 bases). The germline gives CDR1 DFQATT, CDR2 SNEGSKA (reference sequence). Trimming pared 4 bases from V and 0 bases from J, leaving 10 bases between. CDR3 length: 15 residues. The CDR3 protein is CSATGTSSYNSPLHF. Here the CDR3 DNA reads TGCAGTGCTACCGGGACCAGCTCCTATAATTCACCCCTCCACTTT.

CDR3 sequence reads: CASTTIHVGGVTEAFF. For the CDR3, the DNA is TGTGCCAGTACCACGATCCACGTGGGGGGGGTCACTGAAGCTTTCTTT. This sequence joins TRBV19 and TRBJ1-1; maybe TRBD1 (5 bases). Trimming took off 7 bases at V and 4 bases at J, with 22 bases between the two ends. CDR1 LNHDA and CDR2 SQIVND come from the germline V gene (reference sequence). The CDR3 is 16 amino acids.

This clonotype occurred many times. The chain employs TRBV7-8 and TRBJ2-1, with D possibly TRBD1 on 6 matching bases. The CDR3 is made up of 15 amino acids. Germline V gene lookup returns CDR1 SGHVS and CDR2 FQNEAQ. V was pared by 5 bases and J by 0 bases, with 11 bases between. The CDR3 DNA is TGTGCCAGCAGCGTAACAGGGAGCTCCTACAATGAGCAGTTCTTC. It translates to CASSVTGSSYNEQFF.

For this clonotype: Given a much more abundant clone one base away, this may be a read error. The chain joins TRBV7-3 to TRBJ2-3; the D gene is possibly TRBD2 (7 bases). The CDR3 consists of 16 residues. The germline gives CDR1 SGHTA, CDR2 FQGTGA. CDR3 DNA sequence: TGTGCCAGCAGCCTCAAGGCGGGGGCCGGCACAGATACGCATTATTTT. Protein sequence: CASSLKAGAGTDTHYF.

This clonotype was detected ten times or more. CDR3 DNA sequence: TGCAGTGCTAGAGCAGGGGCTAGCACAGATACGCAGTATTTT. Amino acids: CSARAGASTDTQYF. The chain links TRBV20-1 to TRBJ2-3; D perhaps matches TRBD1 (6 bases). With 1 base removed from V and 0 bases from J, the gap between germline ends came to 8 bases. The CDR3 totals 14 residues. Germline loops: CDR1 DFQATT, CDR2 SNEGSKA (reference sequence).

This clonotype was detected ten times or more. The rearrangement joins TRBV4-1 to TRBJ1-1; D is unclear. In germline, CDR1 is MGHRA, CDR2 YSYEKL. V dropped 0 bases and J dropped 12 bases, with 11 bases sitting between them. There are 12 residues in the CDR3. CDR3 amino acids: CASSQDGRVSFF. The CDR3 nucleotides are TGCGCCAGCAGCCAAGATGGGAGGGTATCTTTCTTT.

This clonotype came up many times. The CDR3 DNA sequence: TGTGCTAGTGGTTTGGACAGGGGGCTGAACGGCTACACCTTC. Translating it yields CASGLDRGLNGYTF. V usage is TRBV12-5 and J usage is TRBJ1-2; 9 nucleotides line up with TRBD1. Germline-derived CDR1 and CDR2 are LGHNT and FRNRAP. Trimming removed 1 base from V and 8 bases from J; junction bases left unmatched: 5. The CDR3 runs to 14 residues.

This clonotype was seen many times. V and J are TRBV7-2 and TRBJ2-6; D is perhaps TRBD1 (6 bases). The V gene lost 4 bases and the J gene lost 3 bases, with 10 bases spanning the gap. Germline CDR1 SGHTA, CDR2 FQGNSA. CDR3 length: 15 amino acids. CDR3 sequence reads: CASSSYRVGANVLTF. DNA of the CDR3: TGTGCCAGCAGCTCCTACAGGGTTGGGGCCAACGTCCTGACTTTC.

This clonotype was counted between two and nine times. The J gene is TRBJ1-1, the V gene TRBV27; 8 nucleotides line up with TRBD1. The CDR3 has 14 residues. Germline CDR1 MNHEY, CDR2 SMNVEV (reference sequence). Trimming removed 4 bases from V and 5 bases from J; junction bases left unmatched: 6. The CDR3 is CASSWTGKGTEAFF. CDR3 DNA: TGTGCCAGCAGTTGGACAGGGAAGGGTACTGAAGCTTTCTTT.

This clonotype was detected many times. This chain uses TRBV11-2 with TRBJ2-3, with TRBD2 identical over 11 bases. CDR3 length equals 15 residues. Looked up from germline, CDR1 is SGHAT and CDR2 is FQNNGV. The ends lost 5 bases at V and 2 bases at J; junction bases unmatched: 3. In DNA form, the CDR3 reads TGTGCCAGCAGCCTGACTAGCGGGGTCACAGATACGCAGTATTTT. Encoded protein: CASSLTSGVTDTQYF.

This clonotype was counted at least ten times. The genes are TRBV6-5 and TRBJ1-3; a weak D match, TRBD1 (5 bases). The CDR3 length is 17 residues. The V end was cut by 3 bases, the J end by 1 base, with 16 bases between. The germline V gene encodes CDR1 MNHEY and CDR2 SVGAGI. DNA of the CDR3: TGTGCCAGCAGTTATTTCCCTCCCGAGGGGTCTGGAAACACCATATATTTT. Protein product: CASSYFPPEGSGNTIYF.

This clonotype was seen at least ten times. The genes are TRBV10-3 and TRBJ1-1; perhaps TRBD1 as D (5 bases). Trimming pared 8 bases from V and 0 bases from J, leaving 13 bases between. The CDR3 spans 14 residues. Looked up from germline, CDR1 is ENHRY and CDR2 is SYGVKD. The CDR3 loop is CAIGERDLNTEAFF. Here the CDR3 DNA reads TGTGCCATCGGAGAGCGGGACCTGAACACTGAAGCTTTCTTT.

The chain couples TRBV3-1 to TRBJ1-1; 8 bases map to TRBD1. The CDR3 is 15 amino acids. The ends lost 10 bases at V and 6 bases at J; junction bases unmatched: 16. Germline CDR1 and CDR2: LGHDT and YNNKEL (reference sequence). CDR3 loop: CATSQGDRRTAEAFF. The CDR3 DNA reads TGTGCCACCTCCCAAGGGGACAGGCGGACCGCTGAAGCTTTCTTT.

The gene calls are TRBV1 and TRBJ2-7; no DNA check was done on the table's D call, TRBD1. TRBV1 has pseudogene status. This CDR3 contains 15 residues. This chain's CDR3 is CTSSQTGGETYEQYF. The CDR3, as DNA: TGCACCAGCAGCCAGACAGGGGGTGAAACCTACGAGCAGTACTTC.

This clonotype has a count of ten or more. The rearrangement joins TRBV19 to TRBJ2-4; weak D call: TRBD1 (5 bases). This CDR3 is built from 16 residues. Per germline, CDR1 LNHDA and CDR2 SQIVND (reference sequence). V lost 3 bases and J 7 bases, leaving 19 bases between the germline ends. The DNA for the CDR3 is TGTGCCAGTAGTATTACTTGGACATATGAGGATAACATTCAGTACTTC. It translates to CASSITWTYEDNIQYF.

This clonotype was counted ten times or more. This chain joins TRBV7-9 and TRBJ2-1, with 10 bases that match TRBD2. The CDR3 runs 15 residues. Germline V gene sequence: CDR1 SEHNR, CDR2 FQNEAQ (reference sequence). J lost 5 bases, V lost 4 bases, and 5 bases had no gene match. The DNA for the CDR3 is TGTGCCAGCAGCTCCCCACTAGCGGGGCACAATGAGCAGTTCTTC. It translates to CASSSPLAGHNEQFF.

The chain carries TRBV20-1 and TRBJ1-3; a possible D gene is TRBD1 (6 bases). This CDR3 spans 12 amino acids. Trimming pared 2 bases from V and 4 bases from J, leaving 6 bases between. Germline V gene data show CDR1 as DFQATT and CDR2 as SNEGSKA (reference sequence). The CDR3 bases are TGCAGTGCTAGACAGGGGGGAAACACCATATATTTT. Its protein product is CSARQGGNTIYF.

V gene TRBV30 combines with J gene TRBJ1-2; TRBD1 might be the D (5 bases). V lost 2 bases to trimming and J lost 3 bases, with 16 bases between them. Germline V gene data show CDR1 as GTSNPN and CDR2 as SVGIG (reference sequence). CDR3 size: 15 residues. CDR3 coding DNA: TGTGCCTGGAGTTCAGTGGAGGGGATATACTATGGCTACACCTTC. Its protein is CAWSSVEGIYYGYTF.

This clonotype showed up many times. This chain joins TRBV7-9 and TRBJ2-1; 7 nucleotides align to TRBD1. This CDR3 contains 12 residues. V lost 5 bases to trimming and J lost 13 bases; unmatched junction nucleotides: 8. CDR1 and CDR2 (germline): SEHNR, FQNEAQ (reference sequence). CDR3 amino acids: CASSTRDSNQFF. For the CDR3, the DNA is TGTGCCAGCAGCACAAGGGACAGCAATCAGTTCTTC.

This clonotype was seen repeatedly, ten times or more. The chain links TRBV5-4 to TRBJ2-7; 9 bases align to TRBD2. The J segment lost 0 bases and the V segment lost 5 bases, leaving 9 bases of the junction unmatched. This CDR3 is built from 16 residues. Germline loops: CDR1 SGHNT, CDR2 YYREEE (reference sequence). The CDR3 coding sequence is TGTGCCAGCAGTCGCGGAGCGGGGGGAACCTCCTACGAGCAGTACGTC. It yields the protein CASSRGAGGTSYEQYV.

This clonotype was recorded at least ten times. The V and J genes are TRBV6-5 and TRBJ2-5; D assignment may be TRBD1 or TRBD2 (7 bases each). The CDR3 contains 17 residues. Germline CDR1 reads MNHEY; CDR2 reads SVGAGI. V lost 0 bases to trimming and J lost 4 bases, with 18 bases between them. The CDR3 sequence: CASSYSGVAGGGETQYF. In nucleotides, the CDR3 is TGTGCCAGCAGTTACTCAGGGGTAGCAGGGGGGGGAGAGACCCAGTACTTC.

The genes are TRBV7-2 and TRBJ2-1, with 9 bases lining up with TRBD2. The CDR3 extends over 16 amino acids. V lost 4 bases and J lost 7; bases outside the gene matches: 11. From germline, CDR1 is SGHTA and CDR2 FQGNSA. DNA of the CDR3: TGTGCCAGCAGCTCCCCGGCGGGGGGGCGAGGGAATGAGCAGTTCTTC. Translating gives CASSSPAGGRGNEQFF.

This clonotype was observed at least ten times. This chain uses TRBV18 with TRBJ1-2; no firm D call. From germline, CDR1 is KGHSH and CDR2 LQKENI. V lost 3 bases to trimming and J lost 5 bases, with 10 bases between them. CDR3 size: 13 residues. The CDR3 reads CASSPDVRYGYTF. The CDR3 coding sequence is TGTGCCAGCTCACCCGATGTACGGTATGGCTACACCTTC.

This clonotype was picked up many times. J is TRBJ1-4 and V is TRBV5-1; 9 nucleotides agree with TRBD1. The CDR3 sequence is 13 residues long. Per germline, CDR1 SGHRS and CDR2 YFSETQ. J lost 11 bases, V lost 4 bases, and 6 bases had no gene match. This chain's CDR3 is CASSPQGAGKLFF. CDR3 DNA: TGCGCCAGCAGCCCACAGGGGGCCGGGAAACTGTTTTTT.

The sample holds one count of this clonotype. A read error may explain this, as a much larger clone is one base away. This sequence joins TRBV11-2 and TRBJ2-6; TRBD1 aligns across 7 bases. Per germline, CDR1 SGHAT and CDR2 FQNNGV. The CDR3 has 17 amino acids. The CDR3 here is CASSSPGQSSGANILTF. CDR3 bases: TGTGCCAGCAGCTCTCCGGGACAGAGCTCTGGGGCCAACATCCTGACTTTC.

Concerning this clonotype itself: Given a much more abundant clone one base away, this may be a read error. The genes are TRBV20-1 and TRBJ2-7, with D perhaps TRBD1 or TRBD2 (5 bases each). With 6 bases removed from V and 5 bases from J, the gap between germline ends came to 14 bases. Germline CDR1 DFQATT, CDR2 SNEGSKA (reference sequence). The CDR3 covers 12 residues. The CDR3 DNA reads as TGCAGTGCCGGACTGGGGACGAACGAGCAGTACGTC. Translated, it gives CSAGLGTNEQYV.

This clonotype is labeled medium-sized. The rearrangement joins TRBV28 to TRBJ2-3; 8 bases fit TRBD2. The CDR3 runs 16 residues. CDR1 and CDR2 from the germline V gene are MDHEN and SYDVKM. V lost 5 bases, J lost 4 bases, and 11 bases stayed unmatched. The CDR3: CASSLPGAGASDTQYF. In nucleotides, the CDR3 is TGTGCCAGCAGTCTACCAGGAGCGGGGGCCTCAGATACGCAGTATTTT.

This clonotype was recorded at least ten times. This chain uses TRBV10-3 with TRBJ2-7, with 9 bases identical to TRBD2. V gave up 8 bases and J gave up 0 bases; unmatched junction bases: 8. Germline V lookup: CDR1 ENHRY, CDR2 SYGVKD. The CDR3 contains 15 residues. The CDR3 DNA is TGTGCCATCGTCGCGGGGGGGATGGGCTCCTACGAGCAGTACTTC. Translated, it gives CAIVAGGMGSYEQYF.

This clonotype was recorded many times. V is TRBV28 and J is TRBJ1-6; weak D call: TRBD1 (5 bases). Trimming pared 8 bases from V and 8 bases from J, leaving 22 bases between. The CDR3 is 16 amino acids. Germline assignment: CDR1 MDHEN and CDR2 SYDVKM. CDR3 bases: TGTGCCAGCGGTGGGACGGGGGAGGCCTTAGATTCACCCCTCCACTTT. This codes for CASGGTGEALDSPLHF.